Here is one TCR beta chain with its context. Its antigen is still unknown. These data come from a study of shared clonotypes between healthy human individuals. General observations from the study: The study's rarefaction showed incomplete sorted-subset sequencing despite large depth. The study found lower generation probabilities in non-shared clonotypes than in those shared by all four donors.

The CDR3 loop spans 15 amino acids. The V gene's germline CDR1 is MDHEN and CDR2 SYDVKM. The germline V and J ends were trimmed by 5 bases and 5 bases, with 15 bases remaining between them. A deep-level run was used for the assay. Clones were read by immunoSEQ multiplex PCR, and TCRdb kept only the in-frame ones, dropping some. The sample carries some 630,000 clones, about three quarters recorded once. The chain joins TRBV28 to TRBJ1-4, with D perhaps matching TRBD1 (6 bases). The sequencing input was memory CD4+ T cells sorted from blood. Regarding subset: CD45RA-negative fraction. The sequence came from a woman aged 25 to 39 in good health. The CDR3 here is CASSTTGFGNEKLFF. The CDR3 DNA is TGTGCCAGCAGTACCACAGGGTTTGGGAATGAAAAACTGTTTTTT. The whole variable domain, remainder taken from reference TRBV28 and TRBJ1-4, is DVKVTQSSRYLVKRTGEKVFLECVQDMDHENMFWYRQDPGLGLRLIYFSYDVKMKEKGDIPEGYSVSREKKERFSLILESASTNQTSMYLCASSTTGFGNEKLFFGSGTQLSVL.